Listed below are T cell receptor beta chains from one sample, sequenced in a study of Graves' ophthalmopathy and Graves' hyperthyroidism. From the multiplex PCR reads, TCRdb called clonotypes with MiXCR, one entry per CDR3 protein. This table holds hundreds of thousands of distinct CDR3 sequences, around 20% found once. Source material: peripheral blood. These receptors all come from a young woman with stable Graves' hyperthyroidism. The CDR3 runs from the conserved cysteine through the conserved F or W. D genes are given only for firm matches. The listing skips clone size in some rows; elsewhere it reads once, few, many or a size class.

TRBV6-1	TRBJ2-7	NA	NA	TGTGCCACCACTCGGGCGGAAGCTTCCTACGAGCAGTACTTC	CATTRAEASYEQYF
TRBV28	TRBJ2-5	NA	NA	TGTGCCAGCAGTTTAGGCCAGGTCAAAGAGACCCAGTACTTC	CASSLGQVKETQYF
TRBV14	TRBJ2-2	many	NA	TGTGCCAGCAGCCAGTATACGGGCACCGGGGAGCTGTTTTTT	CASSQYTGTGELFF
TRBV20-1	TRBJ2-7	NA	NA	TGCAGCGCTACCTTACCGGGGGCCCCTAGCGAGCAGTACTTC	CSATLPGAPSEQYF
TRBV4-2	TRBJ2-5	many	NA	TGTGCCAGCAGCCAAGAACGCGGGACGGAGGTAGAGACCCAGTACTTC	CASSQERGTEVETQYF
TRBV4-1	TRBJ2-2	NA	TRBD2	TGCGCCAGCAGCCACCGACTGATAGCGGGAGGGCCCCATCTTCGGGAGCTGTTTTTT	CASSHRLIAGGPHLRELFF
TRBV29-1	TRBJ2-2	many	NA	TGCAGCGTCAGTACGTCAGAGAACACCGGGGAGCTGTTTTTT	CSVSTSENTGELFF
TRBV29-1	TRBJ1-2	many	NA	TGCAGCGTTGGGCAGGGTTTTAACTATGGCTACACCTTC	CSVGQGFNYGYTF
TRBV30	TRBJ2-7	few	NA	TGTGCCTGGGCAACAGGGATCTACGAGCAGTACTTC	CAWATGIYEQYF
TRBV10-3	TRBJ2-5	many	NA	TGTGCCATCAGTGAAGGACAGAATCAAGAGACCCAGTACTTC	CAISEGQNQETQYF
TRBV7-2	TRBJ1-5	few	NA	TGTGCCAGCAGCTTAGATTGGGGGCAGCCCCAGCATTTT	CASSLDWGQPQHF
TRBV7-8	TRBJ2-7	many	TRBD2	TGTGCCAGCAGCTTGGGGGCGACTAGCGGAGCGTACGAGCAGTACTTC	CASSLGATSGAYEQYF
TRBV20-1	TRBJ1-5	many	TRBD1	TGCAGTACTACCTACGCTGTAAACAGGGGGGAGGGACCCCAGCATTTT	CSTTYAVNRGEGPQHF
TRBV9	TRBJ2-5	NA	NA	TGTGCCAGCAGCGGAGGGGGAGTAGGGCGGCGAGAGACCCAGTACTTC	CASSGGGVGRRETQYF
TRBV7-2	TRBJ1-5	many	NA	TGTGCCAGCAGCTTAGCTCCAAAAGGACAGCGCAATCAGCCCCAGCATTTT	CASSLAPKGQRNQPQHF
TRBV6-2/TRBV6-3	TRBJ2-7	NA	NA	TGTGCCAGCAGTAGGGTCCTTGTCTACGAGCAGTACTTC	CASSRVLVYEQYF
TRBV12-3/TRBV12-4	TRBJ2-7	NA	NA	TGTGCCAGCAGCCCCCGATCTAACGAGCAGTACTTC	CASSPRSNEQYF
TRBV19	TRBJ1-2	many	NA	TGTGCCAGTAGTCGAGCCGGGACGGACCTTGTGGGCTACACCTTC	CASSRAGTDLVGYTF
TRBV30	TRBJ1-5	NA	TRBD1	TGTGCCTGGGGACAGGGGGATCAGCCCCAGCATTTT	CAWGQGDQPQHF
TRBV12-3/TRBV12-4	TRBJ2-5	many	TRBD2	TGTGCCAGCAGTCGGACTAGCGTGGAGACCCAGTACTTC	CASSRTSVETQYF
TRBV12-3/TRBV12-4	TRBJ2-4	many	NA	TGTGCCAGCAGTTTAGAGTCAGTTGGCAAAAACATTCAGTACTTC	CASSLESVGKNIQYF
TRBV20-1	TRBJ2-7	NA	NA	TGCAGTGCTAAAGTGTTTGCCAGGGAGAATGGGGAGCAGTACTTC	CSAKVFARENGEQYF
TRBV28	TRBJ1-5	few	NA	TGTGCCAGCAGTTTAGTATCTCTTGATCAGCCCCAGCATTTT	CASSLVSLDQPQHF
TRBV30	TRBJ1-2	many	NA	TGTGCCTGGAATAGGGATGGCTACACCTTC	CAWNRDGYTF
TRBV19	TRBJ1-1	many	NA	TGTGCCAGTAGTAGCGACGGTCTGAACACTGAAGCTTTCTTT	CASSSDGLNTEAFF
TRBV6-2/TRBV6-3	TRBJ2-7	NA	TRBD1	TGTGCCAGCAGTTGGGGACAGTGGACAGGGAACTCCTACGAGCAGTACTTC	CASSWGQWTGNSYEQYF
TRBV19	TRBJ1-5	NA	NA	TGTGCCAGTAGTAAGGCCGTGGCCCAGCCCCAGCATTTT	CASSKAVAQPQHF
TRBV4-2	TRBJ1-5	many	TRBD1	TGTGCCAGCAGCCAAGGAACAGGGGTAGGGGAGCCCCAGCATTTT	CASSQGTGVGEPQHF